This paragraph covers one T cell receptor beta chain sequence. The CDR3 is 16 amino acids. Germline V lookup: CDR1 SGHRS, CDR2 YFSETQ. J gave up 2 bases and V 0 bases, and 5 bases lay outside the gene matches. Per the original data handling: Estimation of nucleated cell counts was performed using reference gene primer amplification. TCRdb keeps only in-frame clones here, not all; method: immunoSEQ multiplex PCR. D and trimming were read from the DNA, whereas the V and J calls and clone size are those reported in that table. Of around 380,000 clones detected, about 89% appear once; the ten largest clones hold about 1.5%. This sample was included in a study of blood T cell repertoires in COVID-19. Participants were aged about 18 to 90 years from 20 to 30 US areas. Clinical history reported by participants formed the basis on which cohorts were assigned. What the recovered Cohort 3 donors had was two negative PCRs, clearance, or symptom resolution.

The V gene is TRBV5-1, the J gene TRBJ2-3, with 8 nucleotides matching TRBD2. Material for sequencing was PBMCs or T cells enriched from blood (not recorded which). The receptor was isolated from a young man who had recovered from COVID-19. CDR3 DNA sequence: TGCGCCAGCAGCTTGGCCCCGCGGGGGGACACAGATACGCAGTATTTT. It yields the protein CASSLAPRGDTDTQYF.